This T cell receptor beta chain was recorded in a study of shared clonotypes between healthy human individuals. The investigators split CD4+ cells into a CD45RA+ naive subset and a CD45RA-negative memory subset. Profiled with immunoSEQ multiplex PCR; TCRdb holds only in-frame clones, not every one. Of over a million clones in the sample, about 76% were seen once. The CDR3 spans 16 residues. Germline V gene lookup returns CDR1 MGHDK and CDR2 SYGVNS. J lost 3 bases, V lost 3 bases, and 7 bases had no gene match. This clone was counted at least ten times. What was sequenced was memory CD4+ T cells sorted from blood. The subset denotes: CD45RA-negative fraction. The source of this sequence is a man between 18 and 29 years old in good health. The V and J genes are TRBV25-1 and TRBJ2-5, with 10 bases matching TRBD2. CDR3 in amino acids: CASSEGPLAGEETQYF. For the CDR3, the DNA is TGTGCCAGCAGTGAGGGTCCGCTAGCGGGAGAAGAGACCCAGTACTTC.